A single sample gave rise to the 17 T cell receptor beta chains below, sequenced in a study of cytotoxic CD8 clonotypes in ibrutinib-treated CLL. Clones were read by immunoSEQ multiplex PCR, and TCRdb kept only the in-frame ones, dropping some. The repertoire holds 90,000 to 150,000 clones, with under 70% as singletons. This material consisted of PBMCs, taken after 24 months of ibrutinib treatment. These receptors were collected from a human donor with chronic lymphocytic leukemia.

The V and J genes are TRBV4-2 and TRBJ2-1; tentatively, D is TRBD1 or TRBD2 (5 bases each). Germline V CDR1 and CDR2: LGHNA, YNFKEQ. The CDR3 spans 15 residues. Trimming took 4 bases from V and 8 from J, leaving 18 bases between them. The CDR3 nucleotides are TGTGCCAGCAGCCTCCGGGACGGGCCCCGAGATGAGCAGTTCTTC. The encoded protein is CASSLRDGPRDEQFF.

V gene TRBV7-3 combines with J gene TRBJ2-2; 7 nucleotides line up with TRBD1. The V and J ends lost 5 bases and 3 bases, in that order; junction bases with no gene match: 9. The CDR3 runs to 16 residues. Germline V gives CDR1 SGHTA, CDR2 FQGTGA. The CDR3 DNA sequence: TGTGCCAGCAGCCAGACACAGGGGCGGGACACCGGGGAGCTGTTTTTT. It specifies CASSQTQGRDTGELFF.

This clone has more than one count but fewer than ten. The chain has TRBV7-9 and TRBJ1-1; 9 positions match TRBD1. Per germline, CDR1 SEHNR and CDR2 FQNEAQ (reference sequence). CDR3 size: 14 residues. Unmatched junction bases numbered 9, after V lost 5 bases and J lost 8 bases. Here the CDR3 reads CASSAEPGQGEAFF. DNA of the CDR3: TGTGCCAGCAGCGCTGAACCGGGACAGGGCGAAGCTTTCTTT.

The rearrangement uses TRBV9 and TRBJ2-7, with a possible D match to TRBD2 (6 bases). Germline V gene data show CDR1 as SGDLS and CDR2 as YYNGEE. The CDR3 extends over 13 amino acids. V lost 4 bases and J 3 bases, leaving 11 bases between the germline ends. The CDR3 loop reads CASSPSELYEQYF. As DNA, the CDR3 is TGTGCCAGCAGCCCTAGCGAACTCTACGAGCAGTACTTC.

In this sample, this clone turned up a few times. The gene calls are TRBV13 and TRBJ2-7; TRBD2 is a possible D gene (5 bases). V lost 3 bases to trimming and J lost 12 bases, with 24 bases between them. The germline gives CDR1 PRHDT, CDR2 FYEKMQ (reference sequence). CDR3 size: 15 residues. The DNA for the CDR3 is TGTGCCAGCAGCTTTCGGGCCGGGGTACAGCCGGGGAGGTACTTC. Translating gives CASSFRAGVQPGRYF.

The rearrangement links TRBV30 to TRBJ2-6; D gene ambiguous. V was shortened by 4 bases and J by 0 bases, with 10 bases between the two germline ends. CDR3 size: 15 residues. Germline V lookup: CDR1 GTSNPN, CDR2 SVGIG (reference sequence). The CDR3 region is CAWTQTVSGANVLTF. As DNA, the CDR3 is TGTGCCTGGACCCAGACGGTCTCTGGGGCCAACGTCCTGACTTTC.

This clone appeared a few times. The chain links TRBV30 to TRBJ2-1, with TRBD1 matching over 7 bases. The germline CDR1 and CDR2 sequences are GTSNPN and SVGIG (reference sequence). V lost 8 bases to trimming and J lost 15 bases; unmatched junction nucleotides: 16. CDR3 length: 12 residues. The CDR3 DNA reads TGTGCCGGCTTTAGGGACAGTCTACGTCTGTTCTTC. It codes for CAGFRDSLRLFF.

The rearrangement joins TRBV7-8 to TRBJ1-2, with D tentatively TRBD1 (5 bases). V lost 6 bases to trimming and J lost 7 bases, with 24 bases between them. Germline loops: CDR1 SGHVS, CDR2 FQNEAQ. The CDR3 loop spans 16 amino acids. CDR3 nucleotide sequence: TGTGCCAGCAGTTTATCCCCCTCGACAGAGGCCCGTGGCTACACCTTC. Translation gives CASSLSPSTEARGYTF. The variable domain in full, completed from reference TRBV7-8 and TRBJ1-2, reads GAGVSQSPRYKVAKRGQDVALRCDPISGHVSLFWYQQALGQGPEFLTYFQNEAQLDKSGLPSDRFFAERPEGSVSTLKIQRTQQEDSAVYLCASSLSPSTEARGYTFGSGTRLTVV.

The CDR3 coding sequence is TGTGCCAGCAGGGGTGGAAACACCATATATTTT. As protein: CASRGGNTIYF. The chain couples TRBV6-1 to TRBJ1-3; D is unresolved. Trimming left V 6 bases short and J 3 bases short, with 3 bases between. Germline CDR1 reads MNHNS; CDR2 reads SASEGT. The CDR3 has 11 amino acids.

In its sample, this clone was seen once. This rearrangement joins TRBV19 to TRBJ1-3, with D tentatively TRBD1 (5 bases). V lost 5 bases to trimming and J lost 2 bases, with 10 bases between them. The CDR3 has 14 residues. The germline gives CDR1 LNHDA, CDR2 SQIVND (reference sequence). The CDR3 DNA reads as TGTGCCAGTAGTCCAGGGAACCCTGGAAACACCATATATTTT. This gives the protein CASSPGNPGNTIYF.

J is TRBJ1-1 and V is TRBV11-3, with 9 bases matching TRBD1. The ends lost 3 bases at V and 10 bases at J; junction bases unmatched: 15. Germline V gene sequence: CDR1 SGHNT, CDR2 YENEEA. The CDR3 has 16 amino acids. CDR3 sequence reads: CASSFVGTGLRVGAFF. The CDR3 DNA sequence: TGTGCCAGCAGCTTTGTTGGGACAGGGTTAAGAGTGGGAGCTTTCTTT.

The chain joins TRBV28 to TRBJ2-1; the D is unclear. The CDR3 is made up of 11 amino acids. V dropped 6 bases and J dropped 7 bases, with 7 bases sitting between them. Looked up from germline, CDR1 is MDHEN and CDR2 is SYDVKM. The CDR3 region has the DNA TGTGCCAGCAGCCATGAGAATGAGCAGTTCTTC. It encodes CASSHENEQFF.

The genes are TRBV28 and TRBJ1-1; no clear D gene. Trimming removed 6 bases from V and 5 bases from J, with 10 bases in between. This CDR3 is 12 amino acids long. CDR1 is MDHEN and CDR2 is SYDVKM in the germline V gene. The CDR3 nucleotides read TGTGCCAGCAGCCCTCGATTAACTGAAGCTTTCTTT. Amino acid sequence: CASSPRLTEAFF. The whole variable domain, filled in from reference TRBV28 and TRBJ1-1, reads DVKVTQSSRYLVKRTGEKVFLECVQDMDHENMFWYRQDPGLGLRLIYFSYDVKMKEKGDIPEGYSVSREKKERFSLILESASTNQTSMYLCASSPRLTEAFFGQGTRLTVV.

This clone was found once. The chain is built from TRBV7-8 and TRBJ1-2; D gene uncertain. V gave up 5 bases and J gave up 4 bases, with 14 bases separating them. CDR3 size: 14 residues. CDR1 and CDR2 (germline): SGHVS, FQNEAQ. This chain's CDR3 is CASSARYPLYGYTF. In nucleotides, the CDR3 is TGTGCCAGCAGCGCTCGGTACCCCCTCTATGGCTACACCTTC.

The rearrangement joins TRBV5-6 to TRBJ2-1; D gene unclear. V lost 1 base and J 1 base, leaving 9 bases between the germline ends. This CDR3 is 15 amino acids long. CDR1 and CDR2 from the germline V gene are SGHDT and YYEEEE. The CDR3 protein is CASSLPQSSYNEQFF. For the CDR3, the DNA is TGTGCCAGCAGCTTGCCACAGTCGTCCTACAATGAGCAGTTCTTC. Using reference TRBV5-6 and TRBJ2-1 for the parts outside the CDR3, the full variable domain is DAGVTQSPTHLIKTRGQQVTLRCSPKSGHDTVSWYQQALGQGPQFIFQYYEEEERQRGNFPDRFSGHQFPNYSSELNVNALLLGDSALYLCASSLPQSSYNEQFFGPGTRLTVL.

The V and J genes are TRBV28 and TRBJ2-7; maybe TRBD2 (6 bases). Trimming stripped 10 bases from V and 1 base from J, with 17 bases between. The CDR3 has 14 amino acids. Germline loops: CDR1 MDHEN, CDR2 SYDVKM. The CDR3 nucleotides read TGTGCCACCACGTCCGGGGGTCCTTCCTACGAGCAGTACTTC. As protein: CATTSGGPSYEQYF.

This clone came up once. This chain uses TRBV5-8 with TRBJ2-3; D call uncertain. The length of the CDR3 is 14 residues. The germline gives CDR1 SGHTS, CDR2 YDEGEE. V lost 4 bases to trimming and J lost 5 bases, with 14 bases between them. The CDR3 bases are TGTGCCAGCAGCCCCGCGGATTGGGGAGATACGCAGTATTTT. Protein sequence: CASSPADWGDTQYF. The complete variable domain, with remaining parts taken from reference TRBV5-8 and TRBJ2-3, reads EAGVTQSPTHLIKTRGQQATLRCSPISGHTSVYWYQQALGLGLQFLLWYDEGEERNRGNFPPRFSGRQFPNYSSELNVNALELEDSALYLCASSPADWGDTQYFGPGTRLTVL.